The 28 T cell receptor beta chains below come from one sample, sequenced in a study of monozygotic twins with inflammatory bowel disease. Reanalyzing the 5' RACE reads, TCRdb keeps one entry per CDR3 protein, without DNA. This specimen shows about 350,000 distinct CDR3 sequences; the ten leading clones hold around 2%. The material sequenced was blood. The receptors derive from a human donor with ulcerative colitis or Crohn's disease, or a healthy co-twin of an affected twin (not recorded which).

This chain connects TRBV28 to TRBJ2-5; TCRdb lists TRBD1, though no DNA is available to test this call. CDR3 length: 18 amino acids. Germline CDR1 is MDHEN and CDR2 is SYDVKM. The CDR3 here is CASRLIFPRGQGTETQYF.

CDR3 protein: CASSFQQETQYF. V is TRBV5-1 and J is TRBJ2-5. Germline CDR1 is SGHRS and CDR2 is YFSETQ. CDR3 length equals 12 residues.

The gene calls are TRBV11-2 and TRBJ1-4. The germline V gene has CDR1 SGHAT and CDR2 FQNNGV. This CDR3 is 13 amino acids long. CDR3 residues: CASSTGVNEKLFF.

The V gene is TRBV7-2, the J gene TRBJ1-2; TCRdb names TRBD1, which stays unverified in the absence of DNA. The CDR3 loop spans 14 amino acids. CDR1 and CDR2 (germline): SGHTA, FQGNSA. The CDR3 sequence: CASSLTGGPNGYTF.

The chain carries TRBV30 and TRBJ1-1; the D gene TCRdb calls, TRBD1, cannot be checked with no DNA. The CDR3 extends over 13 amino acids. The germline V gene has CDR1 GTSNPN and CDR2 SVGIG (reference sequence). CDR3 residues: CAWSWKGDAEAFF.

The rearrangement joins TRBV5-4 to TRBJ2-5; the TRBD2 assignment by TCRdb is unverifiable without DNA. The CDR3 has 14 residues. CDR1 is SGHNT, CDR2 YYREEE, per germline (reference sequence). CDR3 sequence: CASSTGTNKETQYF.

The genes are TRBV20-1 and TRBJ2-3; TCRdb picks TRBD1, but there is no DNA to check that call. Germline loops: CDR1 DFQATT, CDR2 SNEGSKA (reference sequence). The CDR3 extends over 14 amino acids. The CDR3 here is CSASAAGAWGTQYF.

The rearrangement uses TRBV4-1 and TRBJ2-7. CDR1 is MGHRA, CDR2 YSYEKL, per germline. CDR3 length: 15 amino acids. The CDR3 here is CASSQIPQRGSEQYF.

The rearrangement joins TRBV20-1 to TRBJ2-7; TCRdb's assignment of TRBD1 cannot be checked, as there is no DNA. The germline gives CDR1 DFQATT, CDR2 SNEGSKA (reference sequence). The CDR3 length is 16 residues. This CDR3 reads CSAGRDRGPFSYEQYF.

This chain connects TRBV12-3 or TRBV12-4 to TRBJ1-5; TCRdb picks TRBD1, but there is no DNA to check that call. The CDR3 has 12 residues. CDR3 protein: CASGGVGQPQHF.

The genes are TRBV4-3 and TRBJ2-5; TCRdb lists TRBD1, though no DNA is available to test this call. The V gene's germline CDR1 is LGHNA and CDR2 YSLEER. This CDR3 spans 20 amino acids. The CDR3 loop reads CASSPRTTGTGFGYQETQYF.

This chain links TRBV6-1 with TRBJ2-7; the TRBD1 assignment by TCRdb is unverifiable without DNA. The CDR3 extends over 15 amino acids. The germline gives CDR1 MNHNS, CDR2 SASEGT. The CDR3 spells CASSNLRDGDYEQYF.

CDR3 amino acids: CASSLIAGGGDGYTF. V gene TRBV7-2 combines with J gene TRBJ1-2. The CDR3 sequence is 15 residues long. Germline CDR1 SGHTA, CDR2 FQGNSA. Full variable domain (rest looked up from reference TRBV7-2 and TRBJ1-2): GAGVSQSPSNKVTEKGKDVELRCDPISGHTALYWYRQSLGQGLEFLIYFQGNSAPDKSGLPSDRFSAERTGGSVSTLTIQRTQQEDSAVYLCASSLIAGGGDGYTFGSGTRLTVV.

V usage is TRBV7-9 and J usage is TRBJ2-3. Germline CDR1 reads SEHNR; CDR2 reads FQNEAQ (reference sequence). This CDR3 spans 14 amino acids. The CDR3 loop is CASSPYEERSTQYF.

The CDR3 loop is CSARDGLGYQETQYF. The rearrangement uses TRBV20-1 and TRBJ2-5. The CDR3 covers 15 residues. From germline, CDR1 is DFQATT and CDR2 SNEGSKA (reference sequence).

This chain connects TRBV6-1 to TRBJ2-3; checking the TCRdb D call of TRBD1 is not possible without DNA. The germline V gene has CDR1 MNHNS and CDR2 SASEGT. The CDR3 totals 16 residues. This CDR3 is CASGNRDRGIPDTQYF.

The V gene is TRBV7-9, the J gene TRBJ1-1. Germline V gene data show CDR1 as SEHNR and CDR2 as FQNEAQ (reference sequence). The length of the CDR3 is 15 residues. CDR3 protein: CASSLVGQLNTEAFF.

The chain employs TRBV6-1 and TRBJ2-7. The CDR3 contains 12 residues. Germline values: CDR1 MNHNS, CDR2 SASEGT. The chain's CDR3 is CASIADSYEQYF.

This chain uses TRBV7-2 with TRBJ2-3; no DNA is available, so the TRBD2 call from TCRdb remains unchecked. Germline values: CDR1 SGHTA, CDR2 FQGNSA. This CDR3 has 15 amino acids. The CDR3 protein is CASSPPSGRRGTQYF. Full variable domain (rest looked up from reference TRBV7-2 and TRBJ2-3): GAGVSQSPSNKVTEKGKDVELRCDPISGHTALYWYRQSLGQGLEFLIYFQGNSAPDKSGLPSDRFSAERTGGSVSTLTIQRTQQEDSAVYLCASSPPSGRRGTQYFGPGTRLTVL.

This rearrangement joins TRBV7-9 to TRBJ2-3; the D gene TCRdb calls, TRBD2, cannot be checked with no DNA. Per the germline V gene, CDR1 is SEHNR and CDR2 is FQNEAQ (reference sequence). There are 16 residues in the CDR3. The CDR3 protein is CASSLAGPSEADTQYF. Based on the CDR3 plus reference TRBV7-9 and TRBJ2-3, the full variable domain is DTGVSQNPRHKITKRGQNVTFRCDPISEHNRLYWYRQTLGQGPEFLTYFQNEAQLEKSRLLSDRFSAERPKGSFSTLEIQRTEQGDSAMYLCASSLAGPSEADTQYFGPGTRLTVL.

V gene TRBV5-4 combines with J gene TRBJ2-2; the D call from TCRdb, TRBD2, cannot be confirmed without DNA. Germline V gives CDR1 SGHNT, CDR2 YYREEE (reference sequence). The CDR3 sequence is 14 residues long. The CDR3 sequence is CASSLVGSQRELFF.

The CDR3 reads CASSETGPELFF. The chain links TRBV2 to TRBJ2-2; the D call from TCRdb, TRBD1, cannot be confirmed without DNA. CDR1 and CDR2 (germline): SNHLY, FYNNEI. The CDR3 runs to 12 residues.

The chain is built from TRBV27 and TRBJ1-5; TCRdb's D call, TRBD1, is unchecked because there is no DNA. The CDR3 is 19 residues long. CDR1 and CDR2 (germline): MNHEY, SMNVEV (reference sequence). CDR3 region: CASSLNPPNVWVGGQPQHF.

This chain links TRBV4-3 with TRBJ2-7. Germline loops: CDR1 LGHNA, CDR2 YSLEER. There are 14 residues in the CDR3. CDR3: CASSQVYTGYEQYF.

CDR3 residues: CASSFNKVPQRGGRPSSYEQYF. The V gene is TRBV7-8, the J gene TRBJ2-7; with no DNA, the TCRdb D assignment of TRBD2 cannot be verified. CDR3 size: 22 residues. Per the germline V gene, CDR1 is SGHVS and CDR2 is FQNEAQ. Looking up the rest from reference TRBV7-8 and TRBJ2-7 gives the full variable domain: GAGVSQSPRYKVAKRGQDVALRCDPISGHVSLFWYQQALGQGPEFLTYFQNEAQLDKSGLPSDRFFAERPEGSVSTLKIQRTQQEDSAVYLCASSFNKVPQRGGRPSSYEQYFGPGTRLTVT.

V usage is TRBV12-3 or TRBV12-4 and J usage is TRBJ2-3; TCRdb's D call, TRBD2, is unchecked because there is no DNA. The CDR3 spans 15 residues. The CDR3 region is CASSFLAGGGDTQYF.

The V call is TRBV6-5, the J call TRBJ1-2; TCRdb selects TRBD1, and the lack of DNA leaves this call unchecked. CDR3 length: 15 amino acids. CDR1 MNHEY and CDR2 SVGAGI come from the germline V gene. CDR3 sequence reads: CASSYSQSGGDGYTF.

V and J are TRBV27 and TRBJ1-5. The germline V gene has CDR1 MNHEY and CDR2 SMNVEV (reference sequence). This CDR3 contains 13 residues. CDR3 protein: CASSLYIDQPQHF.